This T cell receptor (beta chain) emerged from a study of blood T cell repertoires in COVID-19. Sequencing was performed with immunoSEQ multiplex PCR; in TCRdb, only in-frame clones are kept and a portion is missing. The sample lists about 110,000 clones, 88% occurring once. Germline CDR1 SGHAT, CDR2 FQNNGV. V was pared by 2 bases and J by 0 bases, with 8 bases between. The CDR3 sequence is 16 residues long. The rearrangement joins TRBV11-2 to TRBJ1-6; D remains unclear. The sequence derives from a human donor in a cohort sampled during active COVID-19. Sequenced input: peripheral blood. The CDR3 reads CASSLNTGSYNSPLHF. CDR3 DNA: TGTGCCAGCAGCTTAAATACGGGCTCCTATAATTCACCCCTCCACTTT.